A selection of T cell receptor beta chains follows, all from one sample in a study of HIV-infected patients and healthy controls. Each CDR3 protein gets one entry after TCRdb re-called the 5' RACE reads with MiXCR. The sample lists some 9,900 distinct CDR3 sequences, roughly 5% occurring once. The sample consisted of blood, taken before antiretroviral therapy. The receptor set was obtained from an adult with HIV infection. Each CDR3 is given with its conserved first and last residue. D genes are given only for firm matches. Not every row has a clone size; where given, it reads once, few, many or a size class.

size: medium-sized; V: TRBV2; J: TRBJ2-5; D: NA; DNA: TGTGCCAGCAGTGATTTGACGGCCCAAGAGACCCAGTACTTC; CDR3: CASSDLTAQETQYF
size: NA; V: TRBV25-1; J: TRBJ2-3; D: NA; DNA: TGTGCCAGCCACGGAAAGGAAACTAGCACAGATACGCAGTATTTT; CDR3: CASHGKETSTDTQYF
size: many; V: TRBV11-3; J: TRBJ2-1; D: NA; DNA: TGTGCCAGCAGCTCAGAGGGGATAGGGCAGTTCTTC; CDR3: CASSSEGIGQFF
size: many; V: TRBV12-3/TRBV12-4; J: TRBJ1-6; D: NA; DNA: TGTGCCAGCAGCCGGGGGAATAATTCACCCCTCCACTTT; CDR3: CASSRGNNSPLHF
size: many; V: TRBV20-1; J: TRBJ2-3; D: NA; DNA: TGCAGTGCCCGGGTCGCCCTTGACACAGATACGCAGTATTTT; CDR3: CSARVALDTDTQYF
size: medium-sized; V: TRBV27; J: TRBJ2-7; D: NA; DNA: TGTGCCAGCGGCCCCCACGCCTACGAGCAGTACTTC; CDR3: CASGPHAYEQYF
size: few; V: TRBV20-1; J: TRBJ2-1; D: NA; DNA: TGCAGTGCTAGGGCTTTCGGGAATGAGCAGTTCTTC; CDR3: CSARAFGNEQFF
size: many; V: TRBV19; J: TRBJ2-3; D: NA; DNA: TGTGCCAGTAGTCTCACGGGGGTCACAGATACGCAGTATTTT; CDR3: CASSLTGVTDTQYF
size: NA; V: TRBV28; J: TRBJ1-1; D: NA; DNA: TGTGCCAGCAGTCTAGAGCCGAACACTGAAGCTTTCTTT; CDR3: CASSLEPNTEAFF
size: medium-sized; V: TRBV29-1; J: TRBJ2-5; D: TRBD2; DNA: TGCAGCGTTGAACTACTAGCGGCTGGGCCTCCAGAGACCCAGTACTTC; CDR3: CSVELLAAGPPETQYF
size: medium-sized; V: TRBV29-1; J: TRBJ1-1; D: NA; DNA: TGCAGCGCCGGATGGGGGGCGCGAGAGGGAACTGAAGCTTTCTTT; CDR3: CSAGWGAREGTEAFF
size: NA; V: TRBV7-2; J: TRBJ2-1; D: NA; DNA: TGTGCCAGCAGCTTAGAAGTTGTCTACAATGAGCAGTTCTTC; CDR3: CASSLEVVYNEQFF
size: many; V: TRBV3-1; J: TRBJ2-7; D: NA; DNA: TGTGCCAGCAGCCAACCCGAGCAGTACTTC; CDR3: CASSQPEQYF
size: medium-sized; V: TRBV6-2/TRBV6-3; J: TRBJ2-1; D: NA; DNA: TGTGCCAGCTCGGGACTTAGCTCCTACAATGAGCAGTTCTTC; CDR3: CASSGLSSYNEQFF
size: many; V: TRBV13; J: TRBJ2-7; D: TRBD2; DNA: TGTGCCAGCAGCCAGCGGGGGTACGAGCAGTACTTC; CDR3: CASSQRGYEQYF
size: many; V: TRBV14; J: TRBJ2-3; D: TRBD1; DNA: TGTGCCAGCAGCCCGTGGACAGGCCATTCCACAGATACGCAGTATTTT; CDR3: CASSPWTGHSTDTQYF
size: many; V: TRBV20-1; J: TRBJ1-1; D: TRBD1; DNA: TGCAGTGCTAACGGACAGGGTTCACCTGAAGCTTTCTTT; CDR3: CSANGQGSPEAFF
size: many; V: TRBV6-1; J: TRBJ2-2; D: TRBD2; DNA: TGTGCCAGCAGGACACTAGCGTCTTTGGGCGGGGAGCTGTTTTTT; CDR3: CASRTLASLGGELFF
size: many; V: TRBV7-9; J: TRBJ1-2; D: TRBD1; DNA: TGTGCCAGCAGCCACGGACAGGCCTTCTATGGCTACACCTTC; CDR3: CASSHGQAFYGYTF
size: many; V: TRBV7-2; J: TRBJ2-1; D: TRBD1; DNA: TGTGCCAGCAGCCCGGGACAGTTCTACAATGAGCAGTTCTTC; CDR3: CASSPGQFYNEQFF
size: many; V: TRBV19; J: TRBJ2-1; D: TRBD1; DNA: TGTGCCAGTAGTATGGGAACAGGGGGCCTAGATGAGCAGTTCTTC; CDR3: CASSMGTGGLDEQFF
size: NA; V: TRBV20-1; J: TRBJ2-1; D: NA; DNA: TGCAGTGCTAGAGGAACGCAGGGGGGCCACAATGAGCAGTTCTTC; CDR3: CSARGTQGGHNEQFF
size: many; V: TRBV20-1; J: TRBJ2-7; D: TRBD2; DNA: TGCAGTGCAAGACTAGCGGGGCCCCCCGAGCAGTACTTC; CDR3: CSARLAGPPEQYF
size: many; V: TRBV4-2; J: TRBJ1-1; D: TRBD1; DNA: TGTGCCAGCAGCGCCCCCCCCGGGACAGGGTTCATGAACACTGAAGCTTTCTTT; CDR3: CASSAPPGTGFMNTEAFF
size: NA; V: TRBV20-1; J: TRBJ1-2; D: NA; DNA: TGCAGTGCTACCACACCAACGGATGGCTACACCTTC; CDR3: CSATTPTDGYTF
size: many; V: TRBV19; J: TRBJ1-5; D: NA; DNA: TGTGCCAGTAGTCAGGGGAGCCAGCCCCAGCATTTT; CDR3: CASSQGSQPQHF
size: many; V: TRBV4-1; J: TRBJ2-1; D: TRBD2; DNA: TGCGCCAGCAGCCAAGGTCGGGGACTAGACGCCTACAATGAGCAGTTCTTC; CDR3: CASSQGRGLDAYNEQFF
size: many; V: TRBV20-1; J: TRBJ1-4; D: NA; DNA: TGCAGTGCTAGAGATCCCAAGCGGGTCAGATATAATGAAAAACTGTTTTTT; CDR3: CSARDPKRVRYNEKLFF
size: many; V: TRBV4-1; J: TRBJ2-7; D: TRBD2; DNA: TGCGCCAGCAGCCAAGCAGGCAGCGGGAGGGCCCTTCACGAGCAGTACTTC; CDR3: CASSQAGSGRALHEQYF
size: many; V: TRBV7-6; J: TRBJ2-7; D: NA; DNA: TGTGCCAGCAGCTCCCGCGTAGGGAACTCCTACGAGCAGTACTTC; CDR3: CASSSRVGNSYEQYF
size: many; V: TRBV4-1; J: TRBJ2-7; D: NA; DNA: TGCGCCAGCAGCCACGGGACACTAGGCTACGAGCAGTACTTC; CDR3: CASSHGTLGYEQYF
size: medium-sized; V: TRBV7-9; J: TRBJ1-1; D: NA; DNA: TGTGCCATCACTGACACGAACACTGAAGCTTTCTTT; CDR3: CAITDTNTEAFF
size: few; V: TRBV9; J: TRBJ2-1; D: TRBD1; DNA: TGTGCCAGCAGCCCTCGCACCGGGACAGGGTCCAGTGAGCAGTTCTTC; CDR3: CASSPRTGTGSSEQFF
size: many; V: TRBV2; J: TRBJ1-2; D: TRBD1; DNA: TGTGCCACCTCGACAGGGCTAACCTATGGCTACACCTTC; CDR3: CATSTGLTYGYTF
size: many; V: TRBV5-1; J: TRBJ2-1; D: TRBD2; DNA: TGCGCCAGCAGCTTAATTGAACCGGGACTAGTAGCTGACAATGAGCAGTTCTTC; CDR3: CASSLIEPGLVADNEQFF